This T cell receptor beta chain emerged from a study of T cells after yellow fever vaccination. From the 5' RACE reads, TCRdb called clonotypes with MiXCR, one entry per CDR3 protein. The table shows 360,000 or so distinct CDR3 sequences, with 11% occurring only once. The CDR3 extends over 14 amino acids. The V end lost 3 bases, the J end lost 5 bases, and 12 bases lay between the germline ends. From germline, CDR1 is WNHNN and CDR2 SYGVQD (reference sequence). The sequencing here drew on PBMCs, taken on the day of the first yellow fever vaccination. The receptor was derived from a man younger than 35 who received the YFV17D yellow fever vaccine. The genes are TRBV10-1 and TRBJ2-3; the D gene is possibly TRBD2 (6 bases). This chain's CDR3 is CASSDPVAVDTQYF. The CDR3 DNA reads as TGCGCCAGCAGTGACCCCGTAGCGGTAGATACGCAGTATTTT.